This TCR beta chain came from a study of cytomegalovirus exposure and HLA in healthy donors. Study summary: Among the 350 to 400 donors who were genotyped, approximately 83% fell in the genetic ancestry cluster that is associated with self-reported Caucasian donors. Notes on the study in general: Reports indicate that TCR beta sequences accurately predicted the HLA-A and HLA-B alleles of most subjects. Within the data, a cluster of highly shared sequence variants was likely a sequencing artifact. Cytomegalovirus association was assigned to over 150 TCR beta chains.

This clone was detected only a few times. Its specificity is not known. At the DNA level, this CDR3 is encoded by other sequences in the same sample as well. The PCR employed 60 Vbeta primers together with 13 Jbeta primers. The method was immunoSEQ multiplex PCR; TCRdb's version includes in-frame clones alone and lacks a portion of them. The sample consists of about 130,000 clones, about 78% of them appearing once. J lost 1 base, V lost 0 bases, and 4 bases had no gene match. This CDR3 is built from 16 residues. The germline gives CDR1 SGHNT, CDR2 YYREEE (reference sequence). The clonotype originates from a human donor in good health. The sequencing sample was made of PBMCs. The chain links TRBV5-4 to TRBJ2-7; 10 positions match TRBD1. CDR3 DNA sequence: TGTGCCAGCAGCTTGGGAGGGGGACAGGGGTCCTACGAGCAGTACTTC. Translating it yields CASSLGGGQGSYEQYF. Using reference TRBV5-4 and TRBJ2-7 for the parts outside the CDR3, the full variable domain is ETGVTQSPTHLIKTRGQQVTLRCSSQSGHNTVSWYQQALGQGPQFIFQYYREEENGRGNFPPRFSGLQFPNYSSELNVNALELDDSALYLCASSLGGGQGSYEQYFGPGTRLTVT.